One sample yielded the 9 T cell receptor beta chains listed below, sequenced in a study of monozygotic twins with inflammatory bowel disease. TCRdb reanalyzed the 5' RACE reads, giving one entry per CDR3 protein sequence and no DNA. The record lists over 150,000 distinct CDR3 sequences, of which the ten most abundant hold 2.4%. Sequences were obtained from blood. These receptors all come from a human donor with ulcerative colitis or Crohn's disease, or a healthy co-twin of an affected twin (not recorded which).

The chain has TRBV5-6 and TRBJ1-4; TCRdb's D call of TRBD1 is untestable without DNA. The CDR3 is 15 residues long. CDR1 SGHDT and CDR2 YYEEEE come from the germline V gene. The CDR3 reads CASRQTGATNEKLFF.

This chain joins TRBV3-1 and TRBJ1-5; TCRdb outputs TRBD1, but without DNA this stays unchecked. CDR3 length: 13 residues. The germline CDR1 and CDR2 sequences are LGHDT and YNNKEL (reference sequence). CDR3 protein: CASSQPDRQPQHF.

The V call is TRBV7-2, the J call TRBJ2-7; TCRdb's D call, TRBD1, is unchecked because there is no DNA. This CDR3 has 13 amino acids. The germline gives CDR1 SGHTA, CDR2 FQGNSA. CDR3 loop: CASSSGAGREQYF. Looking up the rest from reference TRBV7-2 and TRBJ2-7 gives the full variable domain: GAGVSQSPSNKVTEKGKDVELRCDPISGHTALYWYRQSLGQGLEFLIYFQGNSAPDKSGLPSDRFSAERTGGSVSTLTIQRTQQEDSAVYLCASSSGAGREQYFGPGTRLTVT.

The rearrangement joins TRBV19 to TRBJ2-2; checking the TCRdb D call of TRBD1 is not possible without DNA. Germline V lookup: CDR1 LNHDA, CDR2 SQIVND (reference sequence). There are 16 residues in the CDR3. This chain's CDR3 is CASSLGPEAFTGELFF.

The CDR3 sequence is CASSQRAPALNTEAFF. V usage is TRBV11-3 and J usage is TRBJ1-1; there is no DNA to check the TCRdb D call of TRBD1. CDR1 is SGHNT, CDR2 YENEEA, per germline. The CDR3 extends over 16 amino acids. Together with reference TRBV11-3 and TRBJ1-1, the CDR3 gives the full variable domain: EAGVVQSPRYKIIEKKQPVAFWCNPISGHNTLYWYLQNLGQGPELLIRYENEEAVDDSQLPKDRFSAERLKGVDSTLKIQPAELGDSAVYLCASSQRAPALNTEAFFGQGTRLTVV.

The CDR3: CASKASGGPLETQYF. V usage is TRBV5-1 and J usage is TRBJ2-5; TCRdb proposes TRBD2, but this gene call is untestable without DNA. CDR1 is SGHRS and CDR2 is YFSETQ in the germline V gene. The CDR3 is 15 residues long.

The genes are TRBV4-1 and TRBJ2-2; TCRdb proposes TRBD2, but this gene call is untestable without DNA. CDR1 is MGHRA, CDR2 YSYEKL, per germline. This CDR3 region has 19 residues. CDR3 residues: CASSLLPVAGGKNTGELFF.

The chain links TRBV18 to TRBJ2-5; the TCRdb D gene call, TRBD1, has no DNA to confirm it. This CDR3 is 16 amino acids long. The germline V gene has CDR1 KGHSH and CDR2 LQKENI. CDR3 residues: CASSPPAGGISKTQYF.

The CDR3 loop reads CASSENRLFDTF. This chain connects TRBV6-1 to TRBJ1-2; the D call of TRBD1 rests on TCRdb alone, since no DNA is present to check it. Germline loops: CDR1 MNHNS, CDR2 SASEGT. The CDR3 consists of 12 residues.